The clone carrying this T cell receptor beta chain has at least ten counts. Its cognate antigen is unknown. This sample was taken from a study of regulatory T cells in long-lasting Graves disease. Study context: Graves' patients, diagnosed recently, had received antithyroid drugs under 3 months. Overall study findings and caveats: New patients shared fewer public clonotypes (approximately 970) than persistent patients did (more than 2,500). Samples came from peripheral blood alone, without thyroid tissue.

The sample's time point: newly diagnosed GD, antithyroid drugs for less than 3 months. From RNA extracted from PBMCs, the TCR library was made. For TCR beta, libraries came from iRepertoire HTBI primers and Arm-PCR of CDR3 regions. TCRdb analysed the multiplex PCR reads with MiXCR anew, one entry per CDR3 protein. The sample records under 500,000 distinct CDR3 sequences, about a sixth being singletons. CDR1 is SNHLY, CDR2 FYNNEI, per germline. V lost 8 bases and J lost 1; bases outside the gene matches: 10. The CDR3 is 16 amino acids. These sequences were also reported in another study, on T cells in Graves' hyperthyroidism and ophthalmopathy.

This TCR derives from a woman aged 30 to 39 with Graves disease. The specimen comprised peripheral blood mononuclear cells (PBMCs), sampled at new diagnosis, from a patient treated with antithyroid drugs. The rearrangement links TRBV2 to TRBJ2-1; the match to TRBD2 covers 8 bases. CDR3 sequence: CASPPVAGPSYNEQFF. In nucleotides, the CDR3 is TGTGCCAGCCCCCCGGTAGCGGGACCATCCTACAATGAGCAGTTCTTC.